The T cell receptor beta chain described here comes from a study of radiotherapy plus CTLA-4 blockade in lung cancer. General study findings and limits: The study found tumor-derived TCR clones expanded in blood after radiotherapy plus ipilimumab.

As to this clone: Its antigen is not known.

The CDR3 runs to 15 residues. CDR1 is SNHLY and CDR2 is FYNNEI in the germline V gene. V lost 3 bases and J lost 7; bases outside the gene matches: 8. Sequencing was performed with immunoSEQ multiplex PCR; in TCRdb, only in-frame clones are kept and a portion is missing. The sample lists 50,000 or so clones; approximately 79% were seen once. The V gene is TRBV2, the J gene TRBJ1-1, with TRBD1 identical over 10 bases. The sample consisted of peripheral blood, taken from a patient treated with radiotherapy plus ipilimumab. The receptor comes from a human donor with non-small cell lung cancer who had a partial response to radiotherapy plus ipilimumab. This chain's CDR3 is CASSDEGTGALEAFF. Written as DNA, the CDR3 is TGTGCCAGCAGTGACGAAGGGACAGGGGCACTTGAAGCTTTCTTT.